The rows below give T cell receptor beta chains drawn from one sample of a study of beta chain features in type 1 diabetes. Sequencing used immunoSEQ multiplex PCR; TCRdb keeps in-frame clones, though not all of them. Of 100,000 to 150,000 clones in the sample, roughly a sixth were seen once. The source material was central memory CD4+ T cells from blood. The receptors originated from a man between 18 and 35 years old with type 1 diabetes. Each CDR3 is given with its conserved first and last residue. D genes are given only for firm matches. Part of the rows lack a size; the others show once, few, many or a class for expanded clones.

j_call: TRBJ2-1
d_call: TRBD1
v_call: TRBV7-2
clone_size: NA
cdr3_aa: CASSLGTAHEQFF
cdr3_nt: TGTGCCAGCAGCCTCGGGACAGCCCATGAGCAGTTCTTC

j_call: TRBJ2-5
d_call: TRBD2
v_call: TRBV5-1
clone_size: few
cdr3_aa: CASSLSGSGETQYF
cdr3_nt: TGCGCCAGCAGCTTGAGCGGGAGCGGGGAGACCCAGTACTTC

j_call: TRBJ2-7
d_call: NA
v_call: TRBV7-2
clone_size: NA
cdr3_aa: CASRSPLQPYEQYF
cdr3_nt: TGTGCCAGCAGAAGCCCCCTCCAACCCTACGAGCAGTACTTC

j_call: TRBJ2-3
d_call: NA
v_call: TRBV6-1
clone_size: NA
cdr3_aa: CASHDRASTDTQYF
cdr3_nt: TGTGCCAGCCACGACCGAGCTAGCACAGATACGCAGTATTTT

j_call: TRBJ2-3
d_call: NA
v_call: TRBV28
clone_size: few
cdr3_aa: CASRGTATDTQYF
cdr3_nt: TGTGCCAGCCGGGGGACGGCCACAGATACGCAGTATTTT

j_call: TRBJ2-4
d_call: NA
v_call: TRBV30
clone_size: NA
cdr3_aa: CAWSVSNFGNIQYF
cdr3_nt: TGTGCCTGGAGTGTATCGAACTTCGGGAACATTCAGTACTTC

j_call: TRBJ1-5
d_call: NA
v_call: TRBV7-2
clone_size: NA
cdr3_aa: CASSFVQNRDSNQPQHF
cdr3_nt: TGTGCCAGCAGCTTTGTTCAGAATCGGGACAGCAATCAGCCCCAGCATTTT

j_call: TRBJ2-5
d_call: NA
v_call: TRBV30
clone_size: few
cdr3_aa: CAWTTQLLGETQYF
cdr3_nt: TGTGCCTGGACTACCCAGCTACTCGGAGAGACCCAGTACTTC

j_call: TRBJ2-2
d_call: NA
v_call: TRBV13
clone_size: few
cdr3_aa: CASSLSGGYGELFF
cdr3_nt: TGTGCCAGCAGCTTATCCGGGGGATACGGGGAGCTGTTTTTT

j_call: TRBJ1-1
d_call: TRBD1
v_call: TRBV30
clone_size: medium-sized
cdr3_aa: CARDSRNTEAFF
cdr3_nt: TGTGCCCGGGACAGCCGGAACACTGAAGCTTTCTTT

j_call: TRBJ1-1
d_call: NA
v_call: TRBV7-3
clone_size: NA
cdr3_aa: CASSLHRESEAFF
cdr3_nt: TGTGCCAGCAGCCTCCACAGGGAGAGTGAAGCTTTCTTT

j_call: TRBJ2-5
d_call: TRBD2
v_call: TRBV4-1
clone_size: NA
cdr3_aa: CASSQDDSGLVQETQYF
cdr3_nt: TGCGCCAGCAGCCAAGATGATAGCGGGCTAGTCCAAGAGACCCAGTACTTC

j_call: TRBJ2-3
d_call: TRBD1
v_call: TRBV6-5
clone_size: NA
cdr3_aa: CASRSQGTDTQYF
cdr3_nt: TGTGCCAGCAGGTCACAGGGGACAGATACGCAGTATTTT

j_call: TRBJ2-5
d_call: NA
v_call: TRBV7-2
clone_size: few
cdr3_aa: CASSPGQGQETQYF
cdr3_nt: TGTGCCAGCAGCCCCGGACAAGGCCAAGAGACCCAGTACTTC

j_call: TRBJ2-1
d_call: NA
v_call: TRBV5-4
clone_size: few
cdr3_aa: CASSRAAGMFQNNEQFF
cdr3_nt: TGTGCCAGCAGCCGTGCGGCAGGGATGTTTCAAAACAATGAGCAGTTCTTC

j_call: TRBJ1-1
d_call: NA
v_call: TRBV7-2
clone_size: few
cdr3_aa: CASRGGHGGTEAFF
cdr3_nt: TGTGCCAGCCGAGGCGGTCACGGTGGCACTGAAGCTTTCTTT

j_call: TRBJ2-7
d_call: TRBD2
v_call: TRBV7-2
clone_size: few
cdr3_aa: CATKETSGRNPYF
cdr3_nt: TGTGCCACCAAGGAGACTAGCGGGAGGAATCCGTACTTC

j_call: TRBJ1-1
d_call: TRBD1
v_call: TRBV7-2
clone_size: few
cdr3_aa: CASSFIQAPGGTEAFF
cdr3_nt: TGTGCCAGCAGCTTTATCCAGGCCCCAGGGGGTACTGAAGCTTTCTTT

j_call: TRBJ2-3
d_call: TRBD1
v_call: TRBV29-1
clone_size: few
cdr3_aa: CSGERTGDNTDTQYF
cdr3_nt: TGCAGCGGAGAGAGGACAGGGGACAACACAGATACGCAGTATTTT

j_call: TRBJ2-7
d_call: NA
v_call: TRBV10-3
clone_size: NA
cdr3_aa: CATGARLESYEQYF
cdr3_nt: TGTGCCACCGGGGCCCGACTCGAATCCTACGAGCAGTACTTC

j_call: TRBJ2-2
d_call: TRBD1
v_call: TRBV30
clone_size: NA
cdr3_aa: CAASTGTGTGELFF
cdr3_nt: TGTGCCGCATCCACCGGGACAGGGACGGGGGAGCTGTTTTTT

j_call: TRBJ2-7
d_call: NA
v_call: TRBV10-3
clone_size: few
cdr3_aa: CAISERGDEQYF
cdr3_nt: TGTGCCATCAGTGAGAGAGGGGACGAGCAGTACTTC

j_call: TRBJ1-6
d_call: TRBD1
v_call: TRBV7-6
clone_size: few
cdr3_aa: CASSARQGNYHSPLHF
cdr3_nt: TGTGCCAGCAGCGCTCGACAGGGGAATTATCATTCACCCCTCCACTTT

j_call: TRBJ1-6
d_call: NA
v_call: TRBV6-5
clone_size: few
cdr3_aa: CASSYSGRGDSPLHF
cdr3_nt: TGTGCCAGCAGTTACTCCGGCAGGGGAGATTCACCCCTCCACTTT

j_call: TRBJ1-4
d_call: NA
v_call: TRBV2
clone_size: NA
cdr3_aa: CASTAAWPEPREKLFF
cdr3_nt: TGTGCCAGCACGGCCGCTTGGCCCGAACCAAGGGAAAAACTGTTTTTT

j_call: TRBJ2-5
d_call: NA
v_call: TRBV5-1
clone_size: NA
cdr3_aa: CASSLAVAGAETQYF
cdr3_nt: TGCGCCAGCAGCTTGGCCGTGGCAGGGGCCGAGACCCAGTACTTC

j_call: TRBJ1-1
d_call: NA
v_call: TRBV28
clone_size: few
cdr3_aa: CASSFGRGEKAAFF
cdr3_nt: TGTGCCAGCAGTTTTGGAAGGGGCGAGAAGGCCGCTTTCTTT

j_call: TRBJ2-1
d_call: NA
v_call: TRBV2
clone_size: few
cdr3_aa: CASKTGTAEGEQFF
cdr3_nt: TGTGCCAGCAAAACCGGGACAGCGGAGGGTGAGCAGTTCTTC

j_call: TRBJ2-3
d_call: TRBD1
v_call: TRBV7-7
clone_size: NA
cdr3_aa: CASSPTGVRDTQYF
cdr3_nt: TGTGCTAGCAGCCCCACAGGGGTTAGGGATACGCAGTATTTT

j_call: TRBJ2-5
d_call: NA
v_call: TRBV29-1
clone_size: few
cdr3_aa: CSAEATRQETQYF
cdr3_nt: TGCAGCGCCGAAGCTACACGTCAAGAGACCCAGTACTTC

j_call: TRBJ2-6
d_call: NA
v_call: TRBV7-2
clone_size: few
cdr3_aa: CASSLWSSGANVLTF
cdr3_nt: TGTGCCAGCAGCTTATGGAGCTCTGGGGCCAACGTCCTGACTTTC

j_call: TRBJ1-1
d_call: TRBD1
v_call: TRBV27
clone_size: few
cdr3_aa: CASSTTGGRYLWGAFF
cdr3_nt: TGTGCCAGCAGCACGACAGGGGGTCGTTACTTGTGGGGGGCTTTCTTT

j_call: TRBJ2-5
d_call: NA
v_call: TRBV29-1
clone_size: NA
cdr3_aa: CGVSGLAPETQYF
cdr3_nt: TGCGGAGTCTCCGGACTGGCCCCAGAGACCCAGTACTTC